Below are 10 T cell receptor beta chains sequenced from a single sample in a study of blood T cell repertoires in COVID-19. Measured with immunoSEQ multiplex PCR; TCRdb has only the in-frame clones, and not every one. The repertoire has under 200,000 clones, around four fifths of them found once; the top ten carry around 8.4%. The sequenced sample was peripheral blood. The receptor set was obtained from a woman older than 75 with COVID-19, enrolled during active disease.

The chain combines TRBV5-4 with TRBJ1-1, with D unresolved. The germline V and J ends were trimmed by 0 bases and 3 bases, with 9 bases remaining between them. The CDR3 consists of 14 residues. Germline V CDR1 and CDR2: SGHNT, YYREEE (reference sequence). The CDR3 DNA sequence: TGTGCCAGCAGCTTGGTATCACGAGACACTGAAGCTTTCTTT. This codes for CASSLVSRDTEAFF.

The V and J genes are TRBV5-1 and TRBJ1-3; TRBD1 agrees at 10 bases. After removal of 2 bases from V and 0 bases from J, the junction contained 2 bases not matched to a gene. The CDR3 length is 16 residues. Per germline, CDR1 SGHRS and CDR2 YFSETQ. The CDR3 spells CASSFGTGDSGNTIYF. CDR3 nucleotide sequence: TGCGCCAGCAGCTTCGGGACAGGGGACTCTGGAAACACCATATATTTT.

V is TRBV5-1 and J is TRBJ1-6, with 9 bases identical to TRBD1. V lost 4 bases and J lost 8; bases outside the gene matches: 7. The CDR3 extends over 15 amino acids. The germline gives CDR1 SGHRS, CDR2 YFSETQ. The CDR3 loop reads CASSMGQGGYSPLHF. The CDR3 region has the DNA TGCGCCAGCAGCATGGGACAGGGTGGCTATTCACCCCTCCACTTT.

This chain connects TRBV5-1 to TRBJ1-1; D is undetermined. Germline values: CDR1 SGHRS, CDR2 YFSETQ. V lost 0 bases to trimming and J lost 5 bases, with 11 bases between them. The CDR3 length is 14 residues. Here the CDR3 reads CASSLGLDRTEAFF. CDR3 bases: TGCGCCAGCAGCTTGGGACTCGATCGGACTGAAGCTTTCTTT.

The sample holds one count of this clone. In DNA form, the CDR3 reads TGCGCCAGCAGCAAGGACAGGGTGGGAGAGCAGTACTTC. This gives the protein CASSKDRVGEQYF. This sequence joins TRBV5-1 and TRBJ2-7, with TRBD1 matching over 8 bases. Germline V gene sequence: CDR1 SGHRS, CDR2 YFSETQ. The CDR3 has 13 residues. V lost 4 bases to trimming and J lost 7 bases; unmatched junction nucleotides: 7.

The chain carries TRBV6-5 and TRBJ2-2; TRBD2 might be the D (6 bases). This CDR3 comprises 13 residues. CDR1 is MNHEY, CDR2 SVGAGI, per germline. DNA of the CDR3: TGTGCTGCCGGGGGTCGGAACACCGGGGAGCTGTTTTTT. It encodes CAAGGRNTGELFF.

V and J are TRBV18 and TRBJ2-3, with D perhaps matching TRBD2 (6 bases). CDR1 is KGHSH, CDR2 LQKENI, per germline. Trimming took off 6 bases at V and 2 bases at J, with 12 bases between the two ends. The CDR3 runs to 14 residues. The CDR3 DNA sequence: TGTGCCAGCTCCCGAGGGCGGGACACAGATACGCAGTATTTT. Protein product: CASSRGRDTDTQYF.

The V call is TRBV5-1, the J call TRBJ2-7, with D possibly matching TRBD2 (6 bases). Trimming shortened V by 0 bases and J by 5 bases, and 12 bases separated the two germline ends. The CDR3 spans 14 residues. Germline lookup yields CDR1 SGHRS and CDR2 YFSETQ. In DNA form, the CDR3 reads TGCGCCAGCAGCTTGGGTCAGGAGGGGAACGAGCAGTACTTC. This translates into CASSLGQEGNEQYF.

This clone was seen only once. The chain employs TRBV28 and TRBJ2-3; 10 nucleotides align to TRBD2. CDR1 MDHEN and CDR2 SYDVKM come from the germline V gene. The CDR3 runs 13 residues. After removal of 10 bases from V and 5 bases from J, the junction contained 6 bases not matched to a gene. CDR3 residues: CAIQAGGEDTQYF. The CDR3 region has the DNA TGTGCCATACAAGCGGGAGGGGAAGATACGCAGTATTTT.

The gene calls are TRBV5-6 and TRBJ2-3; D not certain. The CDR3 is made up of 11 amino acids. V lost 10 bases, J lost 4 bases, and 10 bases lay in between. Germline CDR1 and CDR2: SGHDT and YYEEEE. As DNA, the CDR3 is TGTGCCTCGGTCCGGGCAGATACGCAGTATTTT. Its translation is CASVRADTQYF.